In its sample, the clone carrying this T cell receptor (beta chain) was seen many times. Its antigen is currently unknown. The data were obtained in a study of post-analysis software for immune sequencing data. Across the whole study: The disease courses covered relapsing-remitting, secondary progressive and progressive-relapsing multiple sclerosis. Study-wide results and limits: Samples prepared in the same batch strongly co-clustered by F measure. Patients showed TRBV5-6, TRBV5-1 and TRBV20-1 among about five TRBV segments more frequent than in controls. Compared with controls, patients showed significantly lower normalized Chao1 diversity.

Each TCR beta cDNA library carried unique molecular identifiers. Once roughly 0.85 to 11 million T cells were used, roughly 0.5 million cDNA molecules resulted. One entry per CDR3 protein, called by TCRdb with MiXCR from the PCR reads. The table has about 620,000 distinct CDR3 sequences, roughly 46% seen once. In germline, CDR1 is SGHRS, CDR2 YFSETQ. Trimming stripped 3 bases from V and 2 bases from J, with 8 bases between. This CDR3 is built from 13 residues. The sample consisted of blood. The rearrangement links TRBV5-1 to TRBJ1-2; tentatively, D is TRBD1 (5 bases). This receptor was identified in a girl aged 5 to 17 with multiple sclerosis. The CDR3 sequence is CASSSQGNYGYTF. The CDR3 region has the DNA TGCGCCAGCAGCTCCCAGGGAAACTATGGCTACACCTTC.